This T cell receptor beta chain was identified during a study of T cell responses to AZD1222 COVID-19 vaccine (dated by TCRdb to 2020 to 2022). Background for the entire study: AZD1222 recipients given second doses at about 4 weeks or at about 12 weeks were pooled, since spike-specific TCR depth and breadth were not found to differ between the two schedules. A total of 233 trial participants underwent TCR sequencing, of whom around 200 received two doses of AZD1222 and about 25 received two doses of the MenACWY control vaccine. Enrollment into the trials was organized by age into subgroups of 18-55, 56-69 and 70-plus years, and those subgroups contained around 150, 28 and 57 TCR-sequenced participants, respectively. What the study reported, not specific to this receptor: Conclusions about previously exposed vaccinees are limited, since just 6 or 7 AZD1222 recipients were seropositive for SARS-CoV-2 at baseline. Spike-specific TCR breadth and depth rose significantly after two AZD1222 doses compared with day 0 and with MenACWY recipients. Epitopes outside the regions mutated in the B.1.351 and B.1.1.7 variants were reportedly recognized by nearly half of the unique spike-specific TCRs. Because no samples from the day 14 peak response were available, repertoires could be characterized only after the peak T cell response. CD4 TCRs associated with the vaccine covered the entire spike protein, and the dominant responses were in regions 160-218 and 743-854. Most participants were white British and females outnumbered males, and the authors suggested that clonal diversity may have been underestimated. In the small 56-69-year group, the increase in depth fell short of significance, most likely because of low power.

This clone has just a few counts. Its cognate antigen has yet to be identified. No base quality values were provided; no much bigger clone lies one nucleotide off. The CDR3 regions of human TCRbeta chains were subjected to immunosequencing. In the paper's pipeline: TCRs in the repertoires were matched against a reference library of SARS-CoV-2-specific TCRs that had been generated with the MIRA antigen-specificity platform. Breadth meant the fraction of unique TCRs that were SARS-CoV-2-associated, whereas depth meant the fraction of total T cells that were SARS-CoV-2-associated. Using the MIRA data, each spike-specific TCR was assigned both to the spike region to which the TCR was reactive and to a CD4 or CD8 class. Log10-transformed breadth and depth values were compared by one-way ANOVA with Sidak's multiple comparisons tests. Drawn from immuneACCESS, this table holds only the in-frame rearrangements with V and J called that TCRdb kept. Clones are partly lost; checked studies trace under half to an unresolved V gene and leave the rest unexplained. The V and J calls and clone size were taken over from that table, and D and trimming were inferred from the DNA. This sample is represented by 120,000 or so clones; approximately 92% of them were singletons. Approximately 1% of the sample is held by the ten biggest clonotypes.

The time point label for this specimen denotes: baseline before first vaccination. Samples from vaccinated people were obtained from the UK trials COV001 and COV002, which included a single-blind randomized controlled phase 2/3 trial of AZD1222 (ChAdOx1 nCoV-19) in healthy adults. For TCRbeta chain sequencing, PBMC samples were collected from trial participants at day 0 and at day 28 after the second dose. The germline V gene (reference sequence) specifies LGHDT as CDR1 and YNNKEL as CDR2. The trim is 0 bases for V and 5 bases for J, with a gap of 10 bases between the germline ends. The CDR3 starts with the cysteine, ends with the phenylalanine, and has 14 residues. This entry keeps only the CDR3 DNA: 42 bases, framed from base 1.

This clonotype was obtained from an adult in good health. Sample: peripheral blood, taken on day 0 of AZD1222 vaccination. In this chain, TRBV3-1 (or the pseudogene TRBV3-2) is recombined with TRBJ1-2; the D gene is perhaps TRBD1, from 5 matching bases. The DNA reads as follows: TGTGCCAGCAGCCAAGAACGCCAGGGATATGGCTACACCTTC. Translation gives CASSQERQGYGYTF.